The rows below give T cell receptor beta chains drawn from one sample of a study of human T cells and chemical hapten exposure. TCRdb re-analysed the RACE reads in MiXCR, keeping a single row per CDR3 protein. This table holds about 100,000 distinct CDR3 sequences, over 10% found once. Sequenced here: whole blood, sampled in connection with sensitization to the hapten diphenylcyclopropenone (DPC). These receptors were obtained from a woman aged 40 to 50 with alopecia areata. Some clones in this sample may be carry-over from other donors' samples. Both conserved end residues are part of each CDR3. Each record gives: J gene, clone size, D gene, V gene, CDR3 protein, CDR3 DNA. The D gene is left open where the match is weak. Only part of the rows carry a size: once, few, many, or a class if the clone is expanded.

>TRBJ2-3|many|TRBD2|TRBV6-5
CASSYSGEGSDTQYF
TGTGCCAGCAGTTACTCCGGGGAGGGGTCGGATACGCAGTATTTT
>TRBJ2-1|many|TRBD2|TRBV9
CASSRGTSGRLSNEQFF
TGTGCCAGCAGCCGGGGGACTAGCGGGAGACTTTCTAATGAGCAGTTCTTC
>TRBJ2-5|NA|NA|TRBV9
CASSADAAGTQYF
TGTGCCAGCAGCGCCGACGCGGCCGGGACCCAGTACTTC
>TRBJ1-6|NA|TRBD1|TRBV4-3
CASTLGQGNSPLHF
TGCGCCAGCACCCTAGGACAGGGAAATTCACCCCTCCACTTT
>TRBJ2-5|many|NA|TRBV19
CASSIGRADQETQYF
TGTGCCAGTAGTATAGGTCGGGCAGACCAAGAGACCCAGTACTTC
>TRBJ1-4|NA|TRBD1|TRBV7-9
CASRPGTESEKLFF
TGTGCCAGCAGACCTGGGACAGAGTCTGAAAAACTGTTTTTT
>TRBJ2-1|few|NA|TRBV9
CASSVEGVRNEQFF
TGTGCCAGCAGCGTCGAGGGGGTTCGGAATGAGCAGTTCTTC
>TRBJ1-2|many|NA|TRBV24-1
CATSVKDGDGYTF
TGTGCCACCAGTGTAAAGGATGGGGATGGCTACACCTTC
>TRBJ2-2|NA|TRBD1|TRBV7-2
CASSLRRGPVGELFF
TGTGCCAGCAGCTTACGTAGGGGGCCTGTCGGGGAGCTGTTTTTT
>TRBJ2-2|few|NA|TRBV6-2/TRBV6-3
CASTDRASRPGELFF
TGTGCCAGCACCGATAGAGCTAGCAGGCCCGGGGAGCTGTTTTTT
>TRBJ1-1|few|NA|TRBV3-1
CASAARTEAFF
TGTGCCAGCGCCGCGAGAACTGAAGCTTTCTTT
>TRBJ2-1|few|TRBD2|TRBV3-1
CASSQVSASGALNEQFF
TGTGCCAGCAGCCAAGTCTCGGCTAGCGGGGCATTGAATGAGCAGTTCTTC
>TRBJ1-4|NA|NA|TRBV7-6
CASRQTRGLNEKLFF
TGTGCCAGCAGACAGACACGGGGTCTTAATGAAAAACTGTTTTTT
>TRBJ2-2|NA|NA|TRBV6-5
CASSYGLVLAGELFF
TGTGCCAGCAGTTACGGTCTGGTTTTGGCCGGGGAGCTGTTTTTT
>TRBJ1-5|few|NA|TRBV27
CASSLYGASQPQHF
TGTGCCAGCAGTTTATATGGTGCGAGTCAGCCCCAGCATTTT
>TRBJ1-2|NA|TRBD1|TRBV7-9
CASSSGGEGYTF
TGTGCCAGCAGCTCAGGGGGTGAAGGCTACACCTTC
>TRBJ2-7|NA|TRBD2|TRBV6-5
CASSYSLAGGTYEQYF
TGTGCCAGCAGTTACTCTCTAGCGGGAGGAACCTACGAGCAGTACTTC
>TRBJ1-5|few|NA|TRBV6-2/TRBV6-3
CASSYRVAQPQHF
TGTGCCAGCAGCTACAGGGTGGCCCAGCCCCAGCATTTT
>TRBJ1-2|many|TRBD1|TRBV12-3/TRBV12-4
CASSPTGTATYGYTF
TGTGCCAGCAGTCCTACCGGGACAGCCACATATGGCTACACCTTC
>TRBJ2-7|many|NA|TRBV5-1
CASSLTLRGSNSYEQYF
TGCGCCAGCAGTCTGACGCTACGCGGGTCGAACTCCTACGAGCAGTACTTC
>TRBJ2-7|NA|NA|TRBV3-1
CASSFLAYEQYF
TGTGCCAGCAGTTTCTTAGCCTACGAGCAGTACTTC
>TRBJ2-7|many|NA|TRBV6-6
CASSPGVEQYF
TGTGCCAGCAGTCCCGGGGTCGAGCAGTACTTC
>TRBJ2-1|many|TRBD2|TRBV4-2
CASSQGSGGAANEQFF
TGTGCCAGCAGCCAAGGTAGCGGGGGGGCGGCTAATGAGCAGTTCTTC
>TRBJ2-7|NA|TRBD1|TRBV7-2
CASSSPFTGTGGTEQYF
TGTGCCAGCAGCTCGCCATTCACCGGGACAGGGGGCACCGAGCAGTACTTC
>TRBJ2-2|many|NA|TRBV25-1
CASSGYANTGELFF
TGTGCCAGCAGCGGTTACGCGAACACCGGGGAGCTGTTTTTT
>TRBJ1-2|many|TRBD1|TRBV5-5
CASNPGQGLYGYTF
TGTGCCAGCAACCCCGGACAGGGCCTTTATGGCTACACCTTC
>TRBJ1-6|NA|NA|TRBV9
CASSVGGSPLHF
TGTGCCAGCAGCGTGGGGGGCTCACCCCTCCACTTT
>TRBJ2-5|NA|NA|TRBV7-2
CASSIPLPREETQYF
TGTGCCAGCAGCATCCCGCTCCCCAGGGAAGAGACCCAGTACTTC
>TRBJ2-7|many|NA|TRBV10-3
CAISPSRDQYEQYF
TGTGCCATCAGTCCGTCCCGGGACCAGTACGAGCAGTACTTC
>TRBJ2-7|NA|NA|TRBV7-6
CASSLARDSPMSVQYF
TGTGCCAGCAGCTTAGCCCGGGACTCCCCTATGAGCGTGCAGTACTTC
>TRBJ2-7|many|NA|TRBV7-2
CASSLSTRREQYF
TGTGCCAGCAGCTTGTCTACTAGGCGGGAGCAGTACTTC
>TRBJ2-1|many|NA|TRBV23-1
CARTSSYNEQFF
TGCGCCCGAACTAGCTCCTACAATGAGCAGTTCTTC
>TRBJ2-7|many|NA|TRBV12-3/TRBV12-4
CASSLGPGPSYEQYF
TGTGCCAGCAGTTTAGGTCCAGGACCTTCCTACGAGCAGTACTTC
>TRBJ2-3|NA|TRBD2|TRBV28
CASSERESGTDTQYF
TGTGCCAGCAGTGAGCGGGAGAGTGGAACAGATACGCAGTATTTT
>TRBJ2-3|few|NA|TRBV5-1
CASSLEQGIFSDTQYF
TGCGCCAGCAGCTTGGAGCAGGGCATCTTTTCAGATACGCAGTATTTT
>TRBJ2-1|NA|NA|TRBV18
CASSPLIAANEQFF
TGTGCCAGCTCACCACTTATAGCCGCCAATGAGCAGTTCTTC
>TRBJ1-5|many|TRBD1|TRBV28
CASRTGTGSRFNQPQHF
TGTGCCAGCAGAACCGGGACAGGGTCCCGCTTCAATCAGCCCCAGCATTTT
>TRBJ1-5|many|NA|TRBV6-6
CASSYSAANQPQHF
TGTGCCAGCAGTTATTCGGCTGCGAATCAGCCCCAGCATTTT
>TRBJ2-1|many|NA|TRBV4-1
CASSHRDSSRDEQFF
TGCGCCAGCAGCCACCGGGACTCGTCTAGGGATGAGCAGTTCTTC
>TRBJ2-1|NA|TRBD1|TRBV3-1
CASSQDRQGARNEQFF
TGTGCCAGCAGCCAAGATAGACAGGGGGCGCGCAATGAGCAGTTCTTC
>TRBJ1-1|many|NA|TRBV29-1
CSGGGWNTEAFF
TGCAGTGGAGGGGGTTGGAACACTGAAGCTTTCTTT
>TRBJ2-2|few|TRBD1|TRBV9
CASSVGQGPGELFF
TGTGCCAGCAGCGTGGGACAGGGGCCCGGGGAGCTGTTTTTT
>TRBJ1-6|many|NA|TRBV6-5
CASSYFGGTSYNSPLHF
TGTGCCAGCAGTTACTTCGGTGGGACCTCCTATAATTCACCCCTCCACTTT
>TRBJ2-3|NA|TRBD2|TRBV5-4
CASSSGLAGGGPDTQYF
TGTGCCAGCAGCTCGGGACTAGCGGGAGGTGGGCCAGATACGCAGTATTTT
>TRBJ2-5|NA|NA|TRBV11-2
CASSLVGGFQETQYF
TGTGCCAGCAGCTTAGTAGGAGGGTTCCAAGAGACCCAGTACTTC
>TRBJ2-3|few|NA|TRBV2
CASTRPSTDTQYF
TGTGCCAGCACCAGGCCTAGCACAGATACGCAGTATTTT
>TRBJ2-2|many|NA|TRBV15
CATSGGTETGELFF
TGTGCCACCAGCGGGGGGACGGAAACCGGGGAGCTGTTTTTT
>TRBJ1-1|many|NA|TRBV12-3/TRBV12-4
CASTLGQAGTEAFF
TGTGCCAGCACCCTGGGTCAGGCTGGGACTGAAGCTTTCTTT
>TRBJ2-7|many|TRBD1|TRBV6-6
CASSSLNRDRVSYEQYF
TGTGCCAGCAGTTCTCTAAACCGGGACAGGGTCTCCTACGAGCAGTACTTC
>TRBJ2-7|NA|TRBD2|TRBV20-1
CSARRTSGDYEQYF
TGCAGTGCTAGGAGGACTAGTGGGGACTACGAGCAGTACTTC
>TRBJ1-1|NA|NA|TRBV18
CASSPVGQGNTEAFF
TGTGCCAGCTCACCAGTTGGGCAGGGGAACACTGAAGCTTTCTTT
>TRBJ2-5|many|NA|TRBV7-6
CASSPAGTDQETQYF
TGTGCCAGCAGCCCGGCGGGGACAGACCAAGAGACCCAGTACTTC
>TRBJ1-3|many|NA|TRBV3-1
CASSQGDIPGNTIYF
TGTGCCAGCAGCCAAGGGGACATTCCTGGAAACACCATATATTTT